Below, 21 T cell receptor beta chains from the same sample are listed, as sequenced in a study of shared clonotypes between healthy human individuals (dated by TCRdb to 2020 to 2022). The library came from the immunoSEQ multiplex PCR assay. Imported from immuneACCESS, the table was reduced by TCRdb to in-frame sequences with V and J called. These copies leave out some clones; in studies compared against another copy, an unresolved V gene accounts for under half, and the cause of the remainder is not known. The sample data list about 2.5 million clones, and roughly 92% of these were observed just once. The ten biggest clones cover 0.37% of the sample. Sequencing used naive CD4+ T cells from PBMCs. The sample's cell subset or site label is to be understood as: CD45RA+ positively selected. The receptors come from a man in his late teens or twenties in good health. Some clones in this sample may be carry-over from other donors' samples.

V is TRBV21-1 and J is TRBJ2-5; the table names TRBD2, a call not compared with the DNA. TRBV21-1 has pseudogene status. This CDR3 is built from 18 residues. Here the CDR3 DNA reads TGTGCCAGCAGCAAAGTCGCTAGCGGGAGGTACGGCCAAGAGACCCAGTACTTC. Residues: CASSKVASGRYGQETQYF.

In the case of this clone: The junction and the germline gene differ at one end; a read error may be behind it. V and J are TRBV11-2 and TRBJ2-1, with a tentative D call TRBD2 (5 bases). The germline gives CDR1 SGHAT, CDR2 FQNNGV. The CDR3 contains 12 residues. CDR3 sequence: CASSFVSAPLLF. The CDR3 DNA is TGTGCCAGCAGCTTCGTTAGCGCACCGCTGCTCTTC.

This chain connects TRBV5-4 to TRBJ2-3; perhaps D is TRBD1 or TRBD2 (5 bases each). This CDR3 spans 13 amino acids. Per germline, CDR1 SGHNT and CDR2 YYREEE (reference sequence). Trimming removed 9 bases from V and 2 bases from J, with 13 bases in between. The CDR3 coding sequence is TGTGCCACGGGGACCGCCACCACAGATACGCAGTATTTT. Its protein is CATGTATTDTQYF.

The CDR3 DNA follows: TGTGCCAGCAGTTTCCGTTCGGGCCCAGATACGCAGTATTTT. Translating it yields CASSFRSGPDTQYF. The chain carries TRBV28 and TRBJ2-3; D is undetermined. The germline gives CDR1 MDHEN, CDR2 SYDVKM. The germline V and J ends were trimmed by 3 bases and 4 bases, with 11 bases remaining between them. The CDR3 consists of 14 residues.

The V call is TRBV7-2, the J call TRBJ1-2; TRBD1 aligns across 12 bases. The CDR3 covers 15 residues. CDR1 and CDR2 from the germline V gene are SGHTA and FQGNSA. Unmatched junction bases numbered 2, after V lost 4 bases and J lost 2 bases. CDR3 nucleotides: TGTGCCAGCAGCTCCGGGACAGGGGGCAACTATGGCTACACCTTC. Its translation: CASSSGTGGNYGYTF.

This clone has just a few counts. CDR3 region: CASSQEGTGNTEAFF. The CDR3 DNA reads TGCGCCAGCAGCCAAGAGGGAACCGGGAACACTGAAGCTTTCTTT. The chain is built from TRBV5-1 and TRBJ1-1; D is undetermined. Germline CDR1 reads SGHRS; CDR2 reads YFSETQ. Trimming removed 4 bases from V and 1 base from J, with 14 bases in between. This CDR3 comprises 15 residues.

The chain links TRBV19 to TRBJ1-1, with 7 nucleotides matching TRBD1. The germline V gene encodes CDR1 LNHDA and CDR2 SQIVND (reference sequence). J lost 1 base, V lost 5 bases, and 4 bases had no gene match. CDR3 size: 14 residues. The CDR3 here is CASSLNRGNTEAFF. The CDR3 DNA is TGTGCCAGTAGTCTAAACAGGGGGAACACTGAAGCTTTCTTT. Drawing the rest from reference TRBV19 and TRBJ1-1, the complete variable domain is DGGITQSPKYLFRKEGQNVTLSCEQNLNHDAMYWYRQDPGQGLRLIYYSQIVNDFQKGDIAEGYSVSREKKESFPLTVTSAQKNPTAFYLCASSLNRGNTEAFFGQGTRLTVV.

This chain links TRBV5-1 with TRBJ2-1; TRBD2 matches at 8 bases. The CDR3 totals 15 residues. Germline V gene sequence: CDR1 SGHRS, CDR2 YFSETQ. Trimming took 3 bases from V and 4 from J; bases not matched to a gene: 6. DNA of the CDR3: TGCGCCAGCAGCTCCCGCAGCGGGGGATACAATGAGCAGTTCTTC. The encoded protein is CASSSRSGGYNEQFF.

In DNA, the CDR3 is TGTGCCAGCAGTGGGACGAGGGAAAACTCCTACGAGCAGTACTTC. Translation: CASSGTRENSYEQYF. The V and J genes are TRBV25-1 and TRBJ2-7, with D perhaps TRBD2 (5 bases). From germline, CDR1 is MGHDK and CDR2 SYGVNS. With 4 bases removed from V and 0 bases from J, the gap between germline ends came to 13 bases. The CDR3 loop spans 15 amino acids.

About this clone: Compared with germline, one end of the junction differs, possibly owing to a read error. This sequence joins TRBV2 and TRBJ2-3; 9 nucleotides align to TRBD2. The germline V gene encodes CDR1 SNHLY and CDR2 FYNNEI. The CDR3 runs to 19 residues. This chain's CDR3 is CASSEGPPASGENTDTQYF. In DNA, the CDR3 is TGTGCCAGCAGCGAAGGCCCCCCGGCTAGCGGGGAAAACACAGATACGCAGTATTTT.

Here the CDR3 DNA reads TGTGCCATCAGTGAGGAGGGGGGCAGGGAGTTCTTC. As protein: CAISEEGGREFF. The V gene is TRBV10-3, the J gene TRBJ2-1, with D perhaps assigned TRBD1 or TRBD2 (6 bases each). Germline values: CDR1 ENHRY, CDR2 SYGVKD. V dropped 2 bases and J dropped 14 bases, with 13 bases sitting between them. The CDR3 spans 12 residues.

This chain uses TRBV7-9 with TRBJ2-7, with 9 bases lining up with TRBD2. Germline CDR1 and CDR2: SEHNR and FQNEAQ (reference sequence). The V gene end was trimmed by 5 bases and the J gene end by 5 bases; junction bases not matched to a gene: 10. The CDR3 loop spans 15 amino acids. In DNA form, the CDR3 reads TGTGCCAGCAGCGTCGACGGCGGGAGGGTCCACGAGCAGTACTTC. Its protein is CASSVDGGRVHEQYF.

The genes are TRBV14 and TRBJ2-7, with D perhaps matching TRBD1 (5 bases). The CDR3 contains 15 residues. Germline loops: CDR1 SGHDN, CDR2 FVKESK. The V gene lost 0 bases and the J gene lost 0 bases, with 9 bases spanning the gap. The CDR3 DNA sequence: TGTGCCAGCAGCCAAGATTTAACAGGCTCCTACGAGCAGTACTTC. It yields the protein CASSQDLTGSYEQYF.

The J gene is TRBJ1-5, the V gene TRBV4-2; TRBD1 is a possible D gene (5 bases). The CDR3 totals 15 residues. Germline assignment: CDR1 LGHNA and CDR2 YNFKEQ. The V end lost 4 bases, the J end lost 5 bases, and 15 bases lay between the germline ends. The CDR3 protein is CASSLGDSGDQPQHF. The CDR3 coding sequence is TGTGCCAGCAGCCTAGGGGATTCGGGGGATCAGCCCCAGCATTTT.

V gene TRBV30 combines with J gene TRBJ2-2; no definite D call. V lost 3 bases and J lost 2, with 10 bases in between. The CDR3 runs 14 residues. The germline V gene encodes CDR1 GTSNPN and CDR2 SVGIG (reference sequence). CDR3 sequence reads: CAWRRGSNTGELFF. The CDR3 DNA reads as TGTGCCTGGAGAAGAGGCAGCAACACCGGGGAGCTGTTTTTT.

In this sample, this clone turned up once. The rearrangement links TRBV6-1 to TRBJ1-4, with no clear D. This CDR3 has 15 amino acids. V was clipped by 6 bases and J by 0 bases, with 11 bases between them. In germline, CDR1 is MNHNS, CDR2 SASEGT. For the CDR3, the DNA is TGTGCCAGCAGCACCGGGCAAACAACTAATGAAAAACTGTTTTTT. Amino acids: CASSTGQTTNEKLFF.

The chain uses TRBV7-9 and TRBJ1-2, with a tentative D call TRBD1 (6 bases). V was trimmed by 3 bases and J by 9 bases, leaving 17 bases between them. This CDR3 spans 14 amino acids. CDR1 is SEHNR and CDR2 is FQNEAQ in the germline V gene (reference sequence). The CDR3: CASSLMGRGVRYTF. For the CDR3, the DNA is TGTGCCAGCAGCTTGATGGGCAGGGGTGTGCGCTACACCTTC.

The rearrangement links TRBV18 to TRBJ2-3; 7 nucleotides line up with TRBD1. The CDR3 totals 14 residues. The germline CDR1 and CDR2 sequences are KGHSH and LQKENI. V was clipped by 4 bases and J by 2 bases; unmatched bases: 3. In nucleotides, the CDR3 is TGTGCCAGCTCACGGGGACAGACCACAGATACGCAGTATTTT. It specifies CASSRGQTTDTQYF.

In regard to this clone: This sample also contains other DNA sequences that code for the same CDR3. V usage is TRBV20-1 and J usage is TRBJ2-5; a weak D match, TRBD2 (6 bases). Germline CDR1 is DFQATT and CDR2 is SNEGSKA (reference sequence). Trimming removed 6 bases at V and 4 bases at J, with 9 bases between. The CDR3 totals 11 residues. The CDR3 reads CSASEGETQYF. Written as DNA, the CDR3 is TGCAGTGCCTCGGAGGGAGAGACCCAGTACTTC.

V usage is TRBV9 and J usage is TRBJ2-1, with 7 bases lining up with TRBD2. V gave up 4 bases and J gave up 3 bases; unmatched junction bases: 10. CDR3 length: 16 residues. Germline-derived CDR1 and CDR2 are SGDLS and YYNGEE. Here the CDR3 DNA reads TGTGCCAGCAGCCTGCCCCCGCCTAGCGGCTACAATGAGCAGTTCTTC. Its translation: CASSLPPPSGYNEQFF.

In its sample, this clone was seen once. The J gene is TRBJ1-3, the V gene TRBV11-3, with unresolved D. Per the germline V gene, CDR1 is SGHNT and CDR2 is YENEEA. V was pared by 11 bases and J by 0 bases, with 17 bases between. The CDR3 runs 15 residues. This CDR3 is CADKGRALSGNTIYF. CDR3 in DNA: TGTGCCGACAAAGGGCGGGCCCTCTCTGGAAACACCATATATTTT.